These 27 T cell receptor beta chains share one sample of origin, sequenced in a study of blood T cell repertoires in COVID-19. The protocol was immunoSEQ multiplex PCR, while the TCRdb copy is restricted to in-frame clones and leaves out a portion. This table has 200,000 to 250,000 clones, 70% to 90% appearing once. Sequencing was performed on PBMCs or T cells enriched from blood (not recorded which). These TCRs come from a man aged 40-55 years who had recovered from COVID-19.

This chain joins TRBV2 and TRBJ1-5; TRBD1 agrees at 7 bases. CDR1 is SNHLY, CDR2 FYNNEI, per germline. J gave up 4 bases and V 8 bases, and 5 bases lay outside the gene matches. The CDR3 has 13 amino acids. Here the CDR3 reads CASGTALNQPQHF. The CDR3 bases are TGTGCCAGCGGGACAGCCTTAAATCAGCCCCAGCATTTT. The full variable domain, completed using reference TRBV2 and TRBJ1-5, is EPEVTQTPSHQVTQMGQEVILRCVPISNHLYFYWYRQILGQKVEFLVSFYNNEISEKSEIFDDQFSVERPDGSNFTLKIRSTKLEDSAMYFCASGTALNQPQHFGDGTRLSIL.

This clone has just one count. The rearrangement links TRBV7-9 to TRBJ2-3; D perhaps matches TRBD1 (6 bases). The CDR3 length is 16 residues. Between the trimmed V and J ends, which lost 3 bases and 3 bases, there was a span of 16 bases. Germline CDR1 SEHNR, CDR2 FQNEAQ (reference sequence). The CDR3 is CASSLVRGMGTDTQYF. The CDR3 nucleotides read TGTGCCAGCAGCTTGGTGAGGGGGATGGGGACAGATACGCAGTATTTT.

The chain couples TRBV11-2 to TRBJ2-5, with 8 positions matching TRBD1. The CDR3 consists of 14 residues. The trim removed 3 bases at V and 4 bases at J, leaving 4 bases unmatched. Germline loops: CDR1 SGHAT, CDR2 FQNNGV. The CDR3 bases are TGTGCCAGCAGCTTCGGACAGGGCATAGAGACCCAGTACTTC. Protein sequence: CASSFGQGIETQYF.

This chain uses TRBV19 with TRBJ1-2, with TRBD1 matching over 11 bases. The junction had 9 bases not matched to a gene; V was cut back by 5 bases and J by 7 bases. The germline V gene encodes CDR1 LNHDA and CDR2 SQIVND (reference sequence). CDR3 size: 15 residues. The CDR3 here is CASSVGQGAFGGYTF. The CDR3 DNA reads as TGTGCCAGTAGTGTCGGACAGGGGGCGTTTGGTGGCTACACCTTC.

The chain combines TRBV7-2 with TRBJ1-2; D call uncertain. There are 13 residues in the CDR3. V gave up 6 bases and J gave up 2 bases, with 10 bases separating them. Germline CDR1 reads SGHTA; CDR2 reads FQGNSA. The CDR3 bases are TGTGCCAGCAGTACAAACCCGAACTATGGCTACACCTTC. Amino acids: CASSTNPNYGYTF. Full variable domain (remainder filled in from reference TRBV7-2 and TRBJ1-2): GAGVSQSPSNKVTEKGKDVELRCDPISGHTALYWYRQSLGQGLEFLIYFQGNSAPDKSGLPSDRFSAERTGGSVSTLTIQRTQQEDSAVYLCASSTNPNYGYTFGSGTRLTVV.

V is TRBV7-2 and J is TRBJ1-4; a weak D match, TRBD1 (6 bases). In germline, CDR1 is SGHTA, CDR2 FQGNSA. Trimming took 4 bases from V and 5 from J, leaving 11 bases between them. The CDR3 is made up of 14 amino acids. CDR3 in amino acids: CASSSQGLNEKLFF. CDR3 nucleotide sequence: TGTGCCAGCAGCTCGCAGGGGCTAAATGAAAAACTGTTTTTT.

The gene calls are TRBV4-2 and TRBJ2-1, with D possibly matching TRBD2 (6 bases). V was trimmed by 8 bases and J by 0 bases, leaving 14 bases between them. CDR3 size: 15 residues. CDR1 and CDR2 from the germline V gene are LGHNA and YNFKEQ. The CDR3, as DNA: TGTGCCAGCTGCACCAAGGAGGGCTCCTACAATGAGCAGTTCTTC. It is translated as CASCTKEGSYNEQFF.

V and J are TRBV18 and TRBJ2-3; 12 positions match TRBD1. The V segment lost 3 bases and the J segment 6 bases; nucleotides outside the gene matches: 1. The V gene's germline CDR1 is KGHSH and CDR2 LQKENI. The CDR3 has 14 residues. CDR3 region: CASSPGQGADTQYF. In nucleotides, the CDR3 is TGTGCCAGCTCACCGGGACAGGGGGCCGATACGCAGTATTTT.

V and J are TRBV19 and TRBJ2-1, with a tentative D call TRBD1 (6 bases). Germline CDR1 is LNHDA and CDR2 is SQIVND (reference sequence). This CDR3 spans 15 amino acids. V lost 2 bases and J 3 bases, leaving 11 bases between the germline ends. The CDR3 sequence is CASSIRGSDYNEQFF. In DNA, the CDR3 is TGTGCCAGTAGTATAAGGGGGTCGGACTACAATGAGCAGTTCTTC.

This clone has a single count. This chain joins TRBV4-2 and TRBJ2-3, with D perhaps TRBD2 (5 bases). With 1 base removed from V and 5 bases from J, the gap between germline ends came to 7 bases. CDR3 length equals 13 residues. In germline, CDR1 is LGHNA, CDR2 YNFKEQ. CDR3 protein: CASSQGSGDTQYF. DNA of the CDR3: TGTGCCAGCAGCCAAGGGAGCGGAGATACGCAGTATTTT.

This clone was picked up a small number of times. The chain joins TRBV18 to TRBJ1-4, with D possibly being TRBD1 (5 bases). Trimming removed 1 base from V and 2 bases from J, with 14 bases in between. This CDR3 has 17 residues. Germline assignment: CDR1 KGHSH and CDR2 LQKENI. The CDR3 sequence is CASSPRGRGTTNEKLFF. The CDR3 DNA is TGTGCCAGCTCACCACGAGGAAGAGGGACTACTAATGAAAAACTGTTTTTT.

The CDR3 DNA follows: TGTGCCAGCAGCCTCTCCGGGACTCAATACGAGCAGTACTTC. It is translated as CASSLSGTQYEQYF. The genes are TRBV6-5 and TRBJ2-7; TRBD2 might be the D (6 bases). Trimming shortened V by 6 bases and J by 4 bases, and 16 bases separated the two germline ends. The length of the CDR3 is 14 residues. CDR1 and CDR2 (germline): MNHEY, SVGAGI.

This clone appeared a few times. The genes are TRBV1 and TRBJ2-7; TRBD2, the table's D call, lacks a check against the DNA. TRBV1 is given as a pseudogene. CDR3 length: 15 amino acids. In DNA, the CDR3 is TGCACCAGCAGCCAAGTAGCGGATACTATCTACGAGCAGTACTTC. Translated, it gives CTSSQVADTIYEQYF.

V and J are TRBV2 and TRBJ1-1; D gene unclear. V was pared by 3 bases and J by 11 bases, with 10 bases between. There are 11 residues in the CDR3. Germline CDR1 SNHLY, CDR2 FYNNEI. CDR3 DNA: TGTGCCAGCAGTGACACCTCGGAGGCTTTCTTT. Its translation: CASSDTSEAFF.

This chain uses TRBV24-1 with TRBJ2-1, with 7 nucleotides matching TRBD2. This CDR3 has 14 residues. Germline-derived CDR1 and CDR2 are KGHDR and SFDVKD. V lost 3 bases to trimming and J lost 9 bases; unmatched junction nucleotides: 7. Written as DNA, the CDR3 is TGTGCCACCAGTGATCCCGGACTAGAGGGTGAGCAGTTCTTC. Its translation is CATSDPGLEGEQFF.

This sequence joins TRBV12-3 or TRBV12-4 and TRBJ1-2; no clear D gene. This CDR3 is 12 amino acids long. Deletions cut 3 bases from V and 8 bases from J, with 10 bases between. Here the CDR3 DNA reads TGTGCCAGCAGTTTTGTCGGTAGAGGCTACACCTTC. Encoded protein: CASSFVGRGYTF.

The genes are TRBV5-4 and TRBJ2-7, with a tentative D call TRBD2 (5 bases). The CDR3 has 14 residues. Trimming shortened V by 6 bases and J by 1 base, and 14 bases separated the two germline ends. CDR1 is SGHNT, CDR2 YYREEE, per germline (reference sequence). The CDR3 DNA reads TGTGCCAGCAAAAGCGGAACAGAGTCCTACGAGCAGTACTTC. It is translated as CASKSGTESYEQYF. Full variable domain (rest looked up from reference TRBV5-4 and TRBJ2-7): ETGVTQSPTHLIKTRGQQVTLRCSSQSGHNTVSWYQQALGQGPQFIFQYYREEENGRGNFPPRFSGLQFPNYSSELNVNALELDDSALYLCASKSGTESYEQYFGPGTRLTVT.

This chain connects TRBV2 to TRBJ1-2, with TRBD1 identical over 8 bases. The CDR3 totals 14 residues. The V gene's germline CDR1 is SNHLY and CDR2 FYNNEI. V dropped 4 bases and J dropped 6; count of bases not matched to a gene: 7. The CDR3 loop reads CASSVSGGADGYTF. As DNA, the CDR3 is TGTGCCAGCAGTGTATCAGGGGGCGCCGATGGCTACACCTTC.

This clone was seen a single time. This sequence joins TRBV18 and TRBJ1-5; tentatively, D is TRBD1 (6 bases). This CDR3 comprises 14 residues. Looked up from germline, CDR1 is KGHSH and CDR2 is LQKENI. The ends were cut back, 6 bases at V and 5 bases at J, with 14 bases in the middle. CDR3 amino acids: CASSAGGRDQPQHF. The CDR3 DNA follows: TGTGCCAGCTCGGCGGGGGGCAGGGATCAGCCCCAGCATTTT. Drawing the rest from reference TRBV18 and TRBJ1-5, the complete variable domain is NAGVMQNPRHLVRRRGQEARLRCSPMKGHSHVYWYRQLPEEGLKFMVYLQKENIIDESGMPKERFSAEFPKEGPSILRIQQVVRGDSAAYFCASSAGGRDQPQHFGDGTRLSIL.

The chain has TRBV24-1 and TRBJ1-1; TRBD1 matches 8 bases. After removal of 3 bases from V and 10 bases from J, the junction contained 3 bases not matched to a gene. In germline, CDR1 is KGHDR, CDR2 SFDVKD. The CDR3 consists of 12 residues. In nucleotides, the CDR3 is TGTGCCACCAGTGATCGGACAGGGCGAGCTTTCTTT. Translation gives CATSDRTGRAFF.

The genes are TRBV7-2 and TRBJ2-1, with TRBD1 matching over 7 bases. The CDR3 consists of 16 residues. Unmatched junction bases numbered 11, after V lost 5 bases and J lost 4 bases. Per the germline V gene, CDR1 is SGHTA and CDR2 is FQGNSA. The CDR3 here is CASSPTVTGAYNEQFF. The CDR3 region has the DNA TGTGCCAGCAGCCCCACGGTTACAGGGGCTTACAATGAGCAGTTCTTC.

This clone was counted ten times or more. The rearrangement links TRBV7-9 to TRBJ2-3; 8 bases fit TRBD2. Germline-derived CDR1 and CDR2 are SEHNR and FQNEAQ (reference sequence). V shed 3 bases, J shed 4 bases, and the junction held 9 bases outside the gene matches. The CDR3 extends over 16 amino acids. In nucleotides, the CDR3 is TGTGCCAGCAGCTTTACGGGAGGGCCGCGGCCAGATACGCAGTATTTT. As protein: CASSFTGGPRPDTQYF.

This clone was seen more than once but under ten times. The chain uses TRBV7-3 and TRBJ1-1; 11 positions match TRBD1. This CDR3 spans 14 amino acids. The V segment lost 5 bases and the J segment 5 bases; nucleotides outside the gene matches: 4. Germline V CDR1 and CDR2: SGHTA, FQGTGA. CDR3 sequence: CASSPGQGETEAFF. For the CDR3, the DNA is TGTGCCAGCAGCCCGGGACAGGGGGAGACTGAAGCTTTCTTT.

The chain has TRBV6-5 and TRBJ2-7; a weak D match, TRBD1 (6 bases). CDR3 length equals 13 residues. Trimming took 6 bases from V and 0 from J, leaving 9 bases between them. Germline V lookup: CDR1 MNHEY, CDR2 SVGAGI. This chain's CDR3 is CASRDRYSYEQYF. DNA for the CDR3: TGTGCCAGCAGGGACAGATACTCCTACGAGCAGTACTTC.

This clone showed up just a few times. The V gene is TRBV7-9, the J gene TRBJ2-2; 8 bases match TRBD1. J lost 10 bases, V lost 4 bases, and 5 bases had no gene match. CDR1 is SEHNR, CDR2 FQNEAQ, per germline (reference sequence). CDR3 size: 13 residues. In nucleotides, the CDR3 is TGTGCCAGCAGCTCGACAGGGGTGGAGGAGCTGTTTTTT. It translates to CASSSTGVEELFF.

This clone was recorded a few times. The V gene is TRBV7-2, the J gene TRBJ2-7; 8 bases fit TRBD1. The CDR3 is 17 amino acids. V lost 5 bases and J lost 6; bases outside the gene matches: 18. CDR1 and CDR2 (germline): SGHTA, FQGNSA. The chain's CDR3 is CASSPALTGTGGREQYF. The CDR3 DNA follows: TGTGCCAGCAGCCCGGCCCTTACCGGGACAGGTGGGCGCGAGCAGTACTTC. The full variable domain, in which reference TRBV7-2 and TRBJ2-7 provide the parts outside the CDR3, is GAGVSQSPSNKVTEKGKDVELRCDPISGHTALYWYRQSLGQGLEFLIYFQGNSAPDKSGLPSDRFSAERTGGSVSTLTIQRTQQEDSAVYLCASSPALTGTGGREQYFGPGTRLTVT.

The J gene is TRBJ2-1, the V gene TRBV7-9, with D uncertain. From germline, CDR1 is SEHNR and CDR2 FQNEAQ (reference sequence). The CDR3 is 13 residues long. The V end was cut by 1 base, the J end by 15 bases, with 16 bases between. DNA for the CDR3: TGTGCCAGCAGCTTAGTGACTCCCTCCACCCTGTTCTTC. Residues: CASSLVTPSTLFF.